Shown below are 19 T cell receptor beta chains from a single sample sequenced in a study of post-analysis software for immune sequencing data. Antigens of these TCRs are unknown. Unique molecular identifiers featured in each of the TCR beta cDNA libraries. TCRdb recomputed calls from the PCR reads with MiXCR, one row per CDR3 protein. The sample shows 170,000 or so distinct CDR3 sequences, approximately 30% of them seen only once. Study results and limitations: Relative to controls, patients had 5 or 6 TRBV segments at higher frequency, with TRBV5-6, TRBV5-1 and TRBV20-1 among these.

The sequencing input was blood. The origin of the receptors is a girl aged 5-17 years with multiple sclerosis.

As concerns this clonotype: A much larger clone differs from this one at a single base, so this may be a read error. The J gene is TRBJ2-7, the V gene TRBV7-8; no clear D. The germline V gene has CDR1 SGHVS and CDR2 FQNEAQ. The V end was cut by 5 bases, the J end by 2 bases, with 7 bases between. This CDR3 comprises 12 residues. The CDR3: CASSKATYEQYF. As DNA, the CDR3 is TGTGCCAGCAGCAAGGCGACCTACGAGCAGTACTTC.

V and J are TRBV5-1 and TRBJ2-7, with TRBD1 matching over 12 bases. V was clipped by 4 bases and J by 5 bases; unmatched bases: 13. The length of the CDR3 is 17 residues. CDR1 and CDR2 (germline): SGHRS, YFSETQ. Here the CDR3 DNA reads TGCGCCAGCAGCACAGGACCCGGGACAGGGGGCTTGGACGAGCAGTACTTC. Translating gives CASSTGPGTGGLDEQYF.

This clonotype was detected only a few times. The chain combines TRBV12-3 or TRBV12-4 with TRBJ1-1; unclear D gene. The CDR3 contains 15 residues. The V end was cut by 3 bases, the J end by 0 bases, with 11 bases between. The CDR3 region has the DNA TGTGCCAGCAGTTTCGGTCGGAGGATGAACACTGAAGCTTTCTTT. Translation gives CASSFGRRMNTEAFF.

The rearrangement links TRBV28 to TRBJ1-1; 8 positions match TRBD1. Trimming removed 4 bases from V and 0 bases from J; junction bases left unmatched: 7. The CDR3 spans 16 residues. Germline-derived CDR1 and CDR2 are MDHEN and SYDVKM. DNA for the CDR3: TGTGCCAGCAGTTCCAACTGGGGACAGGTGAACACTGAAGCTTTCTTT. Protein: CASSSNWGQVNTEAFF.

In its sample, this clonotype was seen many times. The V and J genes are TRBV11-2 and TRBJ1-4; D perhaps matches TRBD1 (5 bases). The germline V gene has CDR1 SGHAT and CDR2 FQNNGV. The V gene lost 5 bases and the J gene lost 4 bases, with 17 bases spanning the gap. This CDR3 has 16 amino acids. The DNA for the CDR3 is TGTGCCAGCAGCCCAGGATCCTCGAGGGGTAATGAAAAACTGTTTTTT. Residues: CASSPGSSRGNEKLFF.

This clonotype was observed a few times. The chain links TRBV4-1 to TRBJ2-3; a weak D match, TRBD1 (5 bases). The V end was cut by 4 bases, the J end by 3 bases, with 11 bases between. This CDR3 is built from 14 residues. Germline lookup yields CDR1 MGHRA and CDR2 YSYEKL. The CDR3 DNA reads TGCGCCAGCAGCCTTGGGGCGCAAACAGATACGCAGTATTTT. Encoded protein: CASSLGAQTDTQYF.

This chain connects TRBV24-1 to TRBJ2-3; TRBD1 aligns across 12 bases. The CDR3 covers 16 residues. CDR1 is KGHDR and CDR2 is SFDVKD in the germline V gene. The J segment lost 4 bases and the V segment lost 4 bases, leaving 5 bases of the junction unmatched. In DNA form, the CDR3 reads TGTGCCACCAGTGAACCGGGACAGGGGGCAGCAGATACGCAGTATTTT. Translated: CATSEPGQGAADTQYF.

Regarding this clonotype: A read error may explain this, as a much larger clone is one base away. J is TRBJ2-3 and V is TRBV5-1; the match to TRBD1 covers 8 bases. V was clipped by 6 bases and J by 7 bases; unmatched bases: 13. Per the germline V gene, CDR1 is SGHRS and CDR2 is YFSETQ. The CDR3 runs 15 residues. This CDR3 reads CASTHEDRGLHTQYF. The CDR3 bases are TGCGCCAGCACGCATGAAGACAGGGGATTACATACGCAGTATTTT.

This sequence joins TRBV6-5 and TRBJ1-1; 7 bases match TRBD1. The CDR3 runs 18 residues. The trim removed 0 bases at V and 4 bases at J, leaving 14 bases unmatched. The V gene's germline CDR1 is MNHEY and CDR2 SVGAGI. The CDR3 bases are TGTGCCAGCAGTTACTCGTCGGATCGTGAGACAGGGATCACTGAAGCTTTCTTT. This encodes CASSYSSDRETGITEAFF.

The chain combines TRBV14 with TRBJ2-7; 10 positions agree with TRBD1. This CDR3 contains 15 residues. With 4 bases clipped from V and 5 bases from J, the junction kept 8 bases outside the gene matches. Germline CDR1 is SGHDN and CDR2 is FVKESK. This chain's CDR3 is CASSRPGQGSHEQYF. For the CDR3, the DNA is TGTGCCAGCAGCCGTCCGGGACAGGGGTCCCACGAGCAGTACTTC.

This clonotype was observed at least ten times. The V and J genes are TRBV20-1 and TRBJ2-1; 7 nucleotides line up with TRBD1. Germline V gene sequence: CDR1 DFQATT, CDR2 SNEGSKA (reference sequence). The CDR3 has 15 residues. The trim removed 6 bases at V and 1 base at J, leaving 9 bases unmatched. CDR3: CSARAGGSSYNEQFF. In DNA form, the CDR3 reads TGCAGTGCCCGAGCAGGGGGTTCATCCTACAATGAGCAGTTCTTC.

This rearrangement joins TRBV5-1 to TRBJ2-3; 14 positions match TRBD2. The CDR3 has 15 amino acids. Germline lookup yields CDR1 SGHRS and CDR2 YFSETQ. Unmatched junction bases numbered 8, after V lost 7 bases and J lost 7 bases. The CDR3, as DNA: TGCGCCAGCGCCTCCGGGACTAGCGGGAGTAATACGCAGTATTTT. Translated: CASASGTSGSNTQYF.

This clonotype appeared once. V gene TRBV2 combines with J gene TRBJ2-2, with TRBD2 as a possible D gene (5 bases). Per the germline V gene, CDR1 is SNHLY and CDR2 is FYNNEI. The CDR3 spans 14 residues. V shed 5 bases and J shed 0 bases, with 7 bases lying between them. For the CDR3, the DNA is TGTGCCAGCAGTTGGACTGCGAACACCGGGGAGCTGTTTTTT. It is translated as CASSWTANTGELFF.

This chain connects TRBV7-2 to TRBJ2-5; D possibly corresponds to TRBD1 (6 bases). The J call may be mistaken, given a closer DNA end match to TRBJ2-7. Germline CDR1 SGHTA, CDR2 FQGNSA. The length of the CDR3 is 17 residues. CDR3 DNA: TGTGCCAGCAGCTTATACAGGGATAGTGCAATAATCTACGAGCAGTACTTC. Translating it yields CASSLYRDSAIIYEQYF.

This clonotype has just a few counts. The chain carries TRBV6-1 and TRBJ1-5; weak D call: TRBD1 (5 bases). The CDR3 covers 17 residues. V lost 7 bases and J lost 0, with 19 bases in between. Per germline, CDR1 MNHNS and CDR2 SASEGT. The CDR3 is CASTPKGIGYSNQPQHF. Here the CDR3 DNA reads TGTGCCAGCACCCCGAAGGGGATAGGGTATAGCAATCAGCCCCAGCATTTT.

This clonotype was recorded a few times. The rearrangement links TRBV11-2 to TRBJ2-1, with 14 bases aligning to TRBD2. CDR3 length: 17 amino acids. The trim removed 6 bases at V and 3 bases at J, leaving 7 bases unmatched. Germline-derived CDR1 and CDR2 are SGHAT and FQNNGV. In nucleotides, the CDR3 is TGTGCCAGCAGATCCGGGACTAGCGGGAGTGTCTACAATGAGCAGTTCTTC. It translates to CASRSGTSGSVYNEQFF.

Details on this clonotype: This sequence may be a read error, since a much larger clone differs from it by one base. This sequence joins TRBV12-3 or TRBV12-4 and TRBJ2-5, with 8 bases lining up with TRBD1. The DNA end lines up better with TRBJ2-7; the J call may be wrong. This CDR3 is built from 14 residues. The CDR3 region is CASSLRTGSHEQYF. As DNA, the CDR3 is TGTGCCAGCAGTTTGAGGACAGGGAGCCACGAGCAGTACTTC.

Turning to this clonotype: A much larger clone differs from this one at a single base, so this may be a read error. The chain employs TRBV3-1 and TRBJ2-3, with D perhaps TRBD1 (6 bases). CDR1 is LGHDT, CDR2 YNNKEL, per germline (reference sequence). V was shortened by 4 bases and J by 3 bases, with 17 bases between the two germline ends. CDR3 length equals 16 residues. CDR3 amino acids: CASSPGQYERTDTQYF. The DNA of the CDR3 is TGTGCCAGCAGCCCCGGACAGTATGAGCGTACAGATACGCAGTATTTT.

Concerning this clonotype: At one end, the junction sequence differs from germline, possibly due to a read error. The chain is built from TRBV19 and TRBJ2-1; unclear D gene. The CDR3 is 13 amino acids. Per the germline V gene, CDR1 is LNHDA and CDR2 is SQIVND (reference sequence). The CDR3 nucleotides are TGTGCCAGGAGTATTAGCTCCTACAATGAGCAGTTCTTC. Amino acids: CARSISSYNEQFF.